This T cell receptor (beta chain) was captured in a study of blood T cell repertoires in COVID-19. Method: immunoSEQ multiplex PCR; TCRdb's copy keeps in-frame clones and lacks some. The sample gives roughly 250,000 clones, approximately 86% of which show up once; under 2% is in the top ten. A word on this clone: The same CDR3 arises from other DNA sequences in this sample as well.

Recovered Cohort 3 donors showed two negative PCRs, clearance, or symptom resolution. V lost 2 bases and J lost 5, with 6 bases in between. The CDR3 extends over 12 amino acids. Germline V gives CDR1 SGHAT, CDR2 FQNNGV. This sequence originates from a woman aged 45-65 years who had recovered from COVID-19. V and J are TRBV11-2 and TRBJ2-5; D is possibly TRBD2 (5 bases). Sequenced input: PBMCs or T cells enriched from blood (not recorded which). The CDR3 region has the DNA TGTGCCAGCAGCTTACGGGGTGAGACCCAGTACTTC. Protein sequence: CASSLRGETQYF.